This TCR beta chain was recorded in a study of chemoradiotherapy in HPV16-positive cancers (dated by TCRdb to between 2021 and 2024). Regarding the research as a whole: Using functional T-cell assays on cells from two HPV16-positive patients, the researchers defined candidate HPV-specific T-cell clones and common TCR motifs. The candidate HPV-specific TCRs and motifs were then tracked in TCR repertoires from around 86 patients with HPV-related cancers. The study set out to ask whether T-cell immunity against the HPV oncoproteins E6 and E7 changes over the course of chemoradiotherapy and whether that immunity affects survival. On the study overall, not on this receptor specifically: The functional definition of HPV-specific T cells came from only two HPV16-positive patients, and the survival association was reported for HPV16-positive patients. Expansion of candidate HPV-specific clones and E7-related TCR motifs was observed in the tumor microenvironment during treatment, whereas no such expansion was observed for non-HPV-specific T cells. In HPV16-positive patients, expansion of HPV-responsive T cells during chemoradiotherapy was found to be associated with improved recurrence-free survival.

The library was obtained by the immunoSEQ multiplex PCR assay. TCRdb took this table from immuneACCESS and kept in-frame rearrangements with V and J called. Such tables lack part of the clones; where checked against another copy, unresolved V genes explain under half of the gap, and the rest is unexplained. Recorded for this sample are 35,000 to 45,000 clones; more than 75% of them occurred a single time. The top ten clonotypes cover around 5.2% of the sample. Repertoires were sampled repeatedly over the course of chemoradiotherapy so that clonal expansion in the tumor microenvironment could be followed. The CDR3 has 14 amino acids, counting the end cysteine and phenylalanine. CDR3 DNA only is kept here, 42 bases in frame from base 1. Sequences SNHLY (CDR1) and FYNNEI (CDR2) are obtained from the germline V gene. V loses 4 bases, J loses 0 bases, and the germline ends lie 8 bases apart. On this clone: It lacks a known antigen. It has no much larger one-base neighbor in the sample; base qualities were not kept.

The chain is encoded by TRBV2 joined to TRBJ2-3, with no reliable assignment of the D segment. This TCR was sampled from a human donor with HPV-associated anogenital cancer. The material was blood, obtained from a patient who underwent chemoradiotherapy. The DNA sequence reads TGTGCCAGCAGTGCTAGTGTTAGCACAGATACGCAGTATTTT. Protein translation: CASSASVSTDTQYF.